This T cell receptor beta chain was observed in a study of T cell changes during pregnancy in multiple sclerosis. V was shortened by 6 bases and J by 7 bases, with 16 bases between the two germline ends. The CDR3 runs 14 residues. Germline lookup yields CDR1 MNHEY and CDR2 SMNVEV (reference sequence). The data were produced by immunoSEQ multiplex PCR, yet TCRdb's version contains in-frame clones alone and is incomplete. Altogether over 85,000 clones are present, about nine tenths being singletons, with the ten largest covering 1.5% to 2%. The material was peripheral blood, obtained after pregnancy. The chain couples TRBV27 to TRBJ2-1; TRBD2 might be the D (7 bases). The receptor's source is a female donor in good health, enrolled as a control in a pregnancy study. CDR3 nucleotide sequence: TGTGCCAGCAGAGGGGGGGCAGGTGGGAATGAGCAGTTCTTC. This translates into CASRGGAGGNEQFF.